Detailed here is one T cell receptor (beta chain). Time point noted: persistent/refractory GD, antithyroid drugs over 5 years with positive TRAb. PBMC-derived RNA was used for the TCR library. This CDR3 comprises 16 residues. V was clipped by 5 bases and J by 2 bases; unmatched bases: 9. Germline V gives CDR1 LGHDT, CDR2 YNNKEL (reference sequence). Sequencing libraries for TCR beta were prepared with iRepertoire HTBI primers and Arm-PCR of CDR3 regions. TCRdb re-analysed the multiplex PCR reads in MiXCR, keeping a single row per CDR3 protein. The sample records over 650,000 distinct CDR3 sequences, about 32% being singletons. The data were taken from a study of regulatory T cells in long-lasting Graves disease.

This TCR was sampled from a female donor with Graves disease. V is TRBV3-1 and J is TRBJ2-7, with 10 bases aligning to TRBD2. Sequences were derived from peripheral blood mononuclear cells (PBMCs), sampled when the disease was refractory, from a patient treated with antithyroid drugs. CDR3 nucleotides: TGTGCCAGCAGCTCCCCAGGGACTAGCGAGACCTACGAGCAGTACTTC. This codes for CASSSPGTSETYEQYF.